This TCR beta chain was recorded in a study of beta chain features in type 1 diabetes. Findings and caveats of the study: PCR, the amplification step, might favor shorter templates, equally in patients and controls. A greater similarity of naive, central memory and Treg TCRB repertoires was seen among patients than among healthy donors. VDJ junctions in type 1 diabetes patients carried more deletions and fewer insertions. Type 1 diabetes patients had moderately but significantly shorter TCRB CDR3s in all four CD4+ subsets.

CDR1 is SGHRS, CDR2 YFSETQ, per germline. The V end lost 0 bases, the J end lost 3 bases, and 12 bases lay between the germline ends. CDR3 length: 15 amino acids. A word on this clone: Antigen unknown.

The sequenced template was cDNA made from the entire isolated RNA. This table comes from immunoSEQ multiplex PCR, and its TCRdb copy is limited to in-frame clones, with some not included. The profile shows under 300,000 clones, roughly 10% of them singletons. The sequenced sample was naive CD4+ T cells from blood. The genes are TRBV5-1 and TRBJ1-1; D possibly corresponds to TRBD1 (6 bases). The TCR was taken from a man aged 30 to 45 with type 1 diabetes. CDR3 nucleotides: TGCGCCAGCAGCTTGGAGGGGGTGGTGGACACTGAAGCTTTCTTT. Translated, it gives CASSLEGVVDTEAFF. The variable domain in full, completed from reference TRBV5-1 and TRBJ1-1, reads KAGVTQTPRYLIKTRGQQVTLSCSPISGHRSVSWYQQTPGQGLQFLFEYFSETQRNKGNFPGRFSGRQFSNSRSEMNVSTLELGDSALYLCASSLEGVVDTEAFFGQGTRLTVV.